Included here is one T cell receptor (beta chain) sequence, with context. These data come from a study of technical replicates of blood from four donors. Libraries were prepared by immunoSEQ multiplex PCR; TCRdb keeps only in-frame clonotypes and omits some of them. The table lists more than 90,000 clones, 90% to 97% of them singletons. V lost 6 bases, J lost 5 bases, and 6 bases stayed unmatched. CDR3 size: 14 residues. CDR1 and CDR2 from the germline V gene are MDHEN and SYDVKM. The TCR originated in a human donor in good health. The sequenced material came from T cells isolated from PBMCs. The chain joins TRBV28 to TRBJ1-2, with TRBD1 identical over 10 bases. DNA for the CDR3: TGTGCCAGCAGGGGACAGGGGCACTATTATGGCTACACCTTC. This gives the protein CASRGQGHYYGYTF.